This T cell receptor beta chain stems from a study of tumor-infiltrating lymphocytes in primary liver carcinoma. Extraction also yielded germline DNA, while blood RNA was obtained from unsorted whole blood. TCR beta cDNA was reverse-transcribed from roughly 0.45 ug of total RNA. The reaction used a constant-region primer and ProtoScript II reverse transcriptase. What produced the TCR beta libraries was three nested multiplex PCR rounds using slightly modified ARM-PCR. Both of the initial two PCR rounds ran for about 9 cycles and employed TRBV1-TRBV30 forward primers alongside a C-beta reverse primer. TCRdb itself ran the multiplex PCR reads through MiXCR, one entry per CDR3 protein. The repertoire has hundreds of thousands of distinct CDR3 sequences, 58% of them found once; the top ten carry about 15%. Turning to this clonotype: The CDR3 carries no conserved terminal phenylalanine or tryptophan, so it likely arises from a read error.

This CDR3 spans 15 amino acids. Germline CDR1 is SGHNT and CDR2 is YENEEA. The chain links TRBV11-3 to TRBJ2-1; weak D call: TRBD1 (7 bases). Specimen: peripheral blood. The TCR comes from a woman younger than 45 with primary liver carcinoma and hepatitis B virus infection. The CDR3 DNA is TGTGCCAGCAACTTAGGGGGCGGGACCTACAATGAGCAGTTCCTC. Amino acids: CASNLGGGTYNEQFL.